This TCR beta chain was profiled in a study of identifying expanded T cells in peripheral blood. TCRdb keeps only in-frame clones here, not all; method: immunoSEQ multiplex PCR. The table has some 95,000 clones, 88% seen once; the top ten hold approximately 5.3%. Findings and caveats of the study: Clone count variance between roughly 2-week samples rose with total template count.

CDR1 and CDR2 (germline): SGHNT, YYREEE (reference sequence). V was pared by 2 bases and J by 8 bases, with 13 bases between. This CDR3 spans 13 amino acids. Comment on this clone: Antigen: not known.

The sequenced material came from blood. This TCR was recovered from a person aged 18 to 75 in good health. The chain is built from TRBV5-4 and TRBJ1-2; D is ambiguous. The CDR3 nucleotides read TGTGCCAGCAGCTTCCCCGCCCTGCAGGGCTACACCTTC. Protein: CASSFPALQGYTF.